A few counts support the clone carrying this T cell receptor (beta chain). Together with a sample-barcoded 5' primer, a J-beta primer mix was included in a second PCR lasting 7 to 11 cycles. From the 5' RACE reads, TCRdb called clonotypes with MiXCR, one entry per CDR3 protein. The sample carries over a million distinct CDR3 sequences, roughly 59% recorded once. This sample was included in a study of blood T cells in healthy people across ages. Germline V gives CDR1 MNHEY, CDR2 SMNVEV (reference sequence). The V segment lost 6 bases and the J segment 4 bases; nucleotides outside the gene matches: 15. This CDR3 contains 17 residues.

V gene TRBV27 combines with J gene TRBJ2-7; 10 nucleotides match TRBD2. The receptor comes from a man aged 18 to 30 in good health. The sample comprised blood. CDR3: CASRRTGLAEWEYEQYF. For the CDR3, the DNA is TGTGCCAGCAGAAGAACCGGACTAGCGGAGTGGGAATACGAGCAGTACTTC.